This T cell receptor beta chain was sequenced for a study of blood T cell repertoires in COVID-19. Assay: immunoSEQ multiplex PCR; the TCRdb copy retains only in-frame clones and omits some. Among some 46,000 clones listed, 80% to 90% were seen once. Trimming left V 0 bases short and J 5 bases short, with 10 bases between. Germline V lookup: CDR1 SGHDN, CDR2 FVKESK. CDR3 length: 14 amino acids. This TCR was recovered from a man aged 50 to 60 with acute or convalescent COVID-19. V gene TRBV14 combines with J gene TRBJ1-1; D is undetermined. Sequences were obtained from peripheral blood. This CDR3 reads CASSQEHRGTEAFF. CDR3 DNA: TGTGCCAGCAGCCAAGAACATCGAGGGACTGAAGCTTTCTTT.